The 10 T cell receptor beta chains below come from one sample, sequenced in a study of Ad26.COV2.S vaccination and SARS-CoV-2 variants. The treatment here: over 15 received Ad26.COV2.S at low or high dose, single or two shots; 5 received placebo; per-sample allocation not given. Sample collection was performed on day 63 after the first vaccine or placebo injection. Sequencing was performed with immunoSEQ multiplex PCR; in TCRdb, only in-frame clones are kept and a portion is missing. The sample records roughly 240,000 clones, more than 75% being singletons. This specimen was peripheral blood, taken in a trial of Ad26.COV2.S vaccine versus placebo. The receptors shown here come from a person between 18 and 60 years old who received the Ad26.COV2.S COVID-19 vaccine or a placebo.

The rearrangement uses TRBV19 and TRBJ1-3; maybe TRBD1 (5 bases). The germline V gene encodes CDR1 LNHDA and CDR2 SQIVND (reference sequence). The CDR3 runs to 15 residues. V lost 5 bases and J 1 base, leaving 12 bases between the germline ends. This chain's CDR3 is CASSGGTASGNTIYF. The CDR3 DNA sequence: TGTGCCAGTAGTGGGGGGACGGCATCTGGAAACACCATATATTTT.

The V gene is TRBV27, the J gene TRBJ1-5; D not certain. The CDR3 runs to 14 residues. CDR1 and CDR2 from the germline V gene are MNHEY and SMNVEV (reference sequence). The V and J ends lost 3 bases and 5 bases respectively, with 11 bases between them. For the CDR3, the DNA is TGTGCCAGCAGTTTTACCCGGGCCGATCAGCCCCAGCATTTT. Translation: CASSFTRADQPQHF.

This chain links TRBV6-4 with TRBJ2-2; perhaps D is TRBD1 or TRBD2 (5 bases each). V lost 4 bases, J lost 3 bases, and 9 bases lay in between. There are 14 residues in the CDR3. Germline V lookup: CDR1 MRHNA, CDR2 SNTAGT. CDR3 coding DNA: TGTGCCAGCAGTGTGAGGGGAGACACCGGGGAGCTGTTTTTT. Protein: CASSVRGDTGELFF.

The V call is TRBV4-3, the J call TRBJ2-1; D possibly corresponds to TRBD2 (5 bases). The germline V gene has CDR1 LGHNA and CDR2 YSLEER. With 0 bases removed from V and 14 bases from J, the gap between germline ends came to 17 bases. CDR3 length equals 14 residues. The CDR3 protein is CASSQDPLADAKFF. Here the CDR3 DNA reads TGCGCCAGCAGCCAAGATCCCCTAGCAGACGCGAAGTTCTTC.

This clone was detected many times. The chain uses TRBV28 and TRBJ1-3; unclear D gene. The CDR3 has 14 residues. Germline V gene sequence: CDR1 MDHEN, CDR2 SYDVKM. Trimming removed 8 bases at V and 7 bases at J, with 18 bases between. This CDR3 is CASAKWSETNTIYF. CDR3 coding DNA: TGTGCCAGCGCAAAGTGGAGCGAAACCAACACCATATATTTT.

This rearrangement joins TRBV4-2 to TRBJ1-2; D perhaps matches TRBD1 (5 bases). The germline gives CDR1 LGHNA, CDR2 YNFKEQ. V gave up 4 bases and J gave up 6 bases, with 24 bases separating them. The CDR3 consists of 17 residues. The CDR3 bases are TGTGCCAGCAGCCGAGGGGAGGTGAGCACAGGAGAAGATGGCTACACCTTC. It codes for CASSRGEVSTGEDGYTF.

The chain carries TRBV30 and TRBJ1-1; D perhaps matches TRBD1 (6 bases). The CDR3 covers 13 residues. Germline V gene lookup returns CDR1 GTSNPN and CDR2 SVGIG (reference sequence). Trimming removed 2 bases from V and 8 bases from J, with 15 bases in between. CDR3 DNA: TGTGCCTGGAGTCCCTACTCGGGGGGCGAAGCTTTCTTT. Protein sequence: CAWSPYSGGEAFF. Together with reference TRBV30 and TRBJ1-1, the CDR3 gives the full variable domain: SQTIHQWPATLVQPVGSPLSLECTVEGTSNPNLYWYRQAAGRGLQLLFYSVGIGQISSEVPQNLSASRPQDRQFILSSKKLLLSDSGFYLCAWSPYSGGEAFFGQGTRLTVV.

V gene TRBV6-2 or TRBV6-3 combines with J gene TRBJ1-1; the D is unclear. CDR1 is MNHEY and CDR2 is SVGEGT in the germline V gene. V lost 5 bases to trimming and J lost 11 bases, with 15 bases between them. The CDR3 extends over 12 amino acids. CDR3 bases: TGTGCCAGCAGTCAAGACGGGTGGGGTGCTTTCTTT. It codes for CASSQDGWGAFF.

The rearrangement joins TRBV2 to TRBJ2-3, with TRBD2 identical over 10 bases. The CDR3 covers 14 residues. Trimming took 6 bases from V and 7 from J; bases not matched to a gene: 7. Germline values: CDR1 SNHLY, CDR2 FYNNEI. CDR3 nucleotides: TGTGCCAGCAGGCGAGCGGGGGGGCGAAATACGCAGTATTTT. This gives the protein CASRRAGGRNTQYF.

The V and J genes are TRBV18 and TRBJ2-1; 7 bases fit TRBD1. CDR1 is KGHSH and CDR2 is LQKENI in the germline V gene. Unmatched junction bases numbered 12, after V lost 4 bases and J lost 6 bases. This CDR3 is built from 16 residues. The CDR3 loop is CASSLQRQGVSNEQFF. The CDR3 DNA sequence: TGTGCCAGCTCACTACAAAGACAGGGCGTCAGCAATGAGCAGTTCTTC.